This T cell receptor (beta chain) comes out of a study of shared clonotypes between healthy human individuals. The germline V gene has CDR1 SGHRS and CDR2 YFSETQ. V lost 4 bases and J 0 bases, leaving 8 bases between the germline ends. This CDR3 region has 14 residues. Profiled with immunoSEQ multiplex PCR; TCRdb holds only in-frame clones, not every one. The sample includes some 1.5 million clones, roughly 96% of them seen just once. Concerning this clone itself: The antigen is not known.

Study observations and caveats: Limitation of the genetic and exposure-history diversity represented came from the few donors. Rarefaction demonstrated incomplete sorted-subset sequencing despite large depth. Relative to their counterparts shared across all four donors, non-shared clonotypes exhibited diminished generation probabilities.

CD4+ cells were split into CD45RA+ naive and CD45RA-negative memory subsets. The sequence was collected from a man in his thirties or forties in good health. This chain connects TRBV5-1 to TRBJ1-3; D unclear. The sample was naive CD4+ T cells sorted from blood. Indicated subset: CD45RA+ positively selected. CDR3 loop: CASSATVSGNTIYF. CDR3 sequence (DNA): TGCGCCAGCAGCGCAACAGTCTCTGGAAACACCATATATTTT.